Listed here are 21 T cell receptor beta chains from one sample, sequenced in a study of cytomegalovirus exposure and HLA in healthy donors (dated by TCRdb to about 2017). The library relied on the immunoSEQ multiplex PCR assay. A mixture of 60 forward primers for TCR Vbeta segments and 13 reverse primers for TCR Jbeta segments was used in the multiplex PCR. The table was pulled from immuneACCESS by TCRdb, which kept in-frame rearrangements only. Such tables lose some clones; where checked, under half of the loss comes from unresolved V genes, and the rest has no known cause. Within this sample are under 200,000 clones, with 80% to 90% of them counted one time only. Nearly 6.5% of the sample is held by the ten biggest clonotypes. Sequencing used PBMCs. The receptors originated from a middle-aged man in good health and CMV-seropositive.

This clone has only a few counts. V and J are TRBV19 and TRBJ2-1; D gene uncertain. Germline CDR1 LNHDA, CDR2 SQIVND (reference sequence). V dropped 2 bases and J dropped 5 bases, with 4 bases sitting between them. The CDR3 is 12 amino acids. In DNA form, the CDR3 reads TGTGCCAGTAGTATAAAGCACAATGAGCAGTTCTTC. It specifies CASSIKHNEQFF.

CDR3 nucleotide sequence: TGCAGCGCACTACAGGGAGGAAACACCATATATTTT. It specifies CSALQGGNTIYF. The chain employs TRBV29-1 and TRBJ1-3, with D maybe TRBD1 (6 bases). This CDR3 contains 12 residues. The germline V gene encodes CDR1 SQVTM and CDR2 ANQGSEA. V dropped 7 bases and J dropped 4 bases, with 11 bases sitting between them.

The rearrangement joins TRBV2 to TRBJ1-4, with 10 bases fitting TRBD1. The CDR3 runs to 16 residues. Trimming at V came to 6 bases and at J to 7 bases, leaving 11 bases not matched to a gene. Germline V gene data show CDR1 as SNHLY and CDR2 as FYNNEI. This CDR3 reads CASSDTPTGGGEKLFF. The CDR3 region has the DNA TGTGCCAGCAGCGATACCCCGACAGGGGGCGGTGAAAAACTGTTTTTT.

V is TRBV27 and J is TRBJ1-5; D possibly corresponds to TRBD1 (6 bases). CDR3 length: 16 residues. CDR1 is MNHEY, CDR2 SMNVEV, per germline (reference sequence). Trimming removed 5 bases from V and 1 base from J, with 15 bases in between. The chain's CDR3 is CASSPRYGQSNQPQHF. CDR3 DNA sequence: TGTGCCAGCAGTCCGCGATATGGACAGAGCAATCAGCCCCAGCATTTT.

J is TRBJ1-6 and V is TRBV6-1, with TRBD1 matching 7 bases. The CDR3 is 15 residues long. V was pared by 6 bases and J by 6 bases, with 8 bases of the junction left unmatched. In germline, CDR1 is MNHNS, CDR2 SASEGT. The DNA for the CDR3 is TGTGCCAGCAGGACAGGGAGAACCTTTAATTCACCCCTCCACTTT. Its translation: CASRTGRTFNSPLHF.

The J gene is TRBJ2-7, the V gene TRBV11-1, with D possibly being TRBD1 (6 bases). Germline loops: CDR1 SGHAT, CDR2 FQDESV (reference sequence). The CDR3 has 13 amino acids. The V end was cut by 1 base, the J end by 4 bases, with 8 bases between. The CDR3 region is CASSLDRAYEQYV. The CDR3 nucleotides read TGTGCCAGCAGCTTAGACAGGGCTTACGAGCAGTACGTC.

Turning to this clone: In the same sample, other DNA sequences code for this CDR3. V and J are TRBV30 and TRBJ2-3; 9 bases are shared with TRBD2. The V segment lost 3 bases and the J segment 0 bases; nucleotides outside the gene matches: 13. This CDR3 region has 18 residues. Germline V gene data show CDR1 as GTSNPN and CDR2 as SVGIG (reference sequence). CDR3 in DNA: TGTGCCTGGAGCGTATCTCGGACTAGCGTACGTAGCACAGATACGCAGTATTTT. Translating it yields CAWSVSRTSVRSTDTQYF.

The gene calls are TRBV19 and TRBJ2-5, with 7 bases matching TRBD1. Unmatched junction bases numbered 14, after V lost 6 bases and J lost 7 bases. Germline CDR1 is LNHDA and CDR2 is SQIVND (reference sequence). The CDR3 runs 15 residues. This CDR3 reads CASRLTGVPTATQYF. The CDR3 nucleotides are TGTGCCAGTAGGTTAACAGGGGTCCCAACGGCGACCCAGTACTTC. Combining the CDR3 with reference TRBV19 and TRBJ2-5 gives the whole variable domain DGGITQSPKYLFRKEGQNVTLSCEQNLNHDAMYWYRQDPGQGLRLIYYSQIVNDFQKGDIAEGYSVSREKKESFPLTVTSAQKNPTAFYLCASRLTGVPTATQYFGPGTRLLVL.

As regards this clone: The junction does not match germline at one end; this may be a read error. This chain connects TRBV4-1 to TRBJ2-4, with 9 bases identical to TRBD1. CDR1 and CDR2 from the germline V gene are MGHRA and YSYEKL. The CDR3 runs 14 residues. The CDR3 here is CASSLPGQGNSQYF. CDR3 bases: TGCGCCAGCAGCTTACCGGGACAGGGAAACAGTCAGTACTTC.

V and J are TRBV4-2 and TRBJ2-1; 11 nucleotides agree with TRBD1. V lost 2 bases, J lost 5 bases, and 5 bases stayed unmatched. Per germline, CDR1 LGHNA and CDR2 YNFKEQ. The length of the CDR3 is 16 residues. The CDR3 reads CASSQPSGQGDNEQFF. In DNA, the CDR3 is TGTGCCAGCAGCCAACCCTCGGGACAGGGGGACAATGAGCAGTTCTTC.

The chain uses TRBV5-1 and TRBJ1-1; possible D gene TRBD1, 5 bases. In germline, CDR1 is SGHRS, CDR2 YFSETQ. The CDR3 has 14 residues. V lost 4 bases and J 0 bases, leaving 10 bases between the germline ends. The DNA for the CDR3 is TGCGCCAGCAGCGAACCGGGGGTGAACACTGAAGCTTTCTTT. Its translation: CASSEPGVNTEAFF.

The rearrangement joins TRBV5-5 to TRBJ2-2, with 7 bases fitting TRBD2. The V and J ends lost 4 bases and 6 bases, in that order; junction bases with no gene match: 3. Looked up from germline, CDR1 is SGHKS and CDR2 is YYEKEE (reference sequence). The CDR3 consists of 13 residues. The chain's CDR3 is CASSRGVAGELFF. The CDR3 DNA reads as TGTGCCAGCAGCCGGGGGGTCGCCGGGGAGCTGTTTTTT.

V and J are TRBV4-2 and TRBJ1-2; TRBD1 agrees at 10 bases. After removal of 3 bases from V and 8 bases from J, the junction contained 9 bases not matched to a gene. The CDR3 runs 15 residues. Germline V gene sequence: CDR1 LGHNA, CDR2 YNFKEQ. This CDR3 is CASSHATGTGDGYTF. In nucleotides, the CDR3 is TGTGCCAGCAGCCACGCCACCGGGACAGGGGACGGCTACACCTTC.

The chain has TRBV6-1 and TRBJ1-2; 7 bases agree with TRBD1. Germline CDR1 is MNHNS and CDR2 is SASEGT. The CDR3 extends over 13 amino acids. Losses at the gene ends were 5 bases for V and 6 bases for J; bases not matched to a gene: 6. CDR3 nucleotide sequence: TGTGCCAGCAGTATGACAGGGACCGATGGCTACACCTTC. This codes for CASSMTGTDGYTF.

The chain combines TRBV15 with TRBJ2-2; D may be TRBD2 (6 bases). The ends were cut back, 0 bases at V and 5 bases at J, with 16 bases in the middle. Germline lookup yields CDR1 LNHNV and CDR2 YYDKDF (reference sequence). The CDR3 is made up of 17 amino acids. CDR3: CATSRDKGLGSTGELFF. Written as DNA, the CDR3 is TGTGCCACCAGCAGAGATAAGGGGCTCGGGAGTACCGGGGAGCTGTTTTTT.

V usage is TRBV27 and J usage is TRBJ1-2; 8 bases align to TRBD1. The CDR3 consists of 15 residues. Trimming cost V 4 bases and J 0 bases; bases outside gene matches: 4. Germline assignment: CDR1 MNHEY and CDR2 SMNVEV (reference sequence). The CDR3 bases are TGTGCCAGCAGTTCAGGGACAGGCGCTAACTATGGCTACACCTTC. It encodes CASSSGTGANYGYTF.

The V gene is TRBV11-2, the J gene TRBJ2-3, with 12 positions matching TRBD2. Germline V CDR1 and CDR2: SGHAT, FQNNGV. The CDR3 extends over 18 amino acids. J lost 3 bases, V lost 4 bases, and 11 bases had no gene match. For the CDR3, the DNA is TGTGCCAGCAGCTCACCCTGGACTAGCGGGATTTGGACAGATACGCAGTATTTT. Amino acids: CASSSPWTSGIWTDTQYF.

The CDR3 DNA reads TGTGCCAGCAGGGACAGGGCCTATGGCTACACCTTC. Protein sequence: CASRDRAYGYTF. The chain employs TRBV6-5 and TRBJ1-2, with 8 bases lining up with TRBD1. Germline CDR1 is MNHEY and CDR2 is SVGAGI. V dropped 6 bases and J dropped 4; count of bases not matched to a gene: 1. The CDR3 is made up of 12 amino acids.

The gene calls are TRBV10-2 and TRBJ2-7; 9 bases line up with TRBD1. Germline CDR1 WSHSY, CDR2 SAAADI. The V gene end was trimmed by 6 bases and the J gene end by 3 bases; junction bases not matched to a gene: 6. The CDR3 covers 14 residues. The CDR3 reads CASSPTGGNYEQYF. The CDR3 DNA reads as TGCGCCAGCAGCCCGACAGGGGGGAACTACGAGCAGTACTTC.

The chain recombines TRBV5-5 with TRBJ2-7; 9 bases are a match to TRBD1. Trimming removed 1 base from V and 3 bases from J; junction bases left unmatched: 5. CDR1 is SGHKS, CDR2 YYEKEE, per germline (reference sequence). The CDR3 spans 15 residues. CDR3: CASSLTGGAGYEQYV. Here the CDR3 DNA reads TGTGCCAGCAGCTTGACAGGGGGCGCCGGCTACGAGCAGTACGTC.

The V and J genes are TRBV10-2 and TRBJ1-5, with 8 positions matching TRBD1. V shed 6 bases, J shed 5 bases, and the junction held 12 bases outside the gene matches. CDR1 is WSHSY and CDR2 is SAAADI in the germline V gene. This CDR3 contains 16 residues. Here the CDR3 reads CASRDFTTGVDQPQHF. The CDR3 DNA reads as TGCGCCAGCAGGGATTTCACGACAGGGGTGGATCAGCCCCAGCATTTT.